This is a list of T cell receptor beta chains from one sample in a study of identical twins. TCRdb processed the 5' RACE reads anew with MiXCR; each CDR3 protein has one entry. Of around 290,000 distinct CDR3 sequences listed, roughly 10% were seen once; the top ten hold roughly 6.4%. The same sample was also studied in work on yellow fever vaccine responses in identical twins.

Sequenced sample: CD8+ T cells sorted from blood. These receptors all come from a woman younger than 30 in good health. The CDR3 runs from the conserved cysteine through the conserved F or W. The D gene is left open where the match is weak. A row's size may be missing; if present it is once, few, many or a size class.

J | V | size | D | CDR3 | DNA
TRBJ2-5 | TRBV20-1 | few | . | CSARGRDKPFYVETQYF | TGCAGTGCTAGGGGGCGGGACAAGCCGTTTTATGTAGAGACCCAGTACTTC
TRBJ2-2 | TRBV9 | few | TRBD2 | CASSDRPGTSGRAWTGELFF | TGTGCCAGCAGCGATAGGCCCGGGACTAGCGGGAGGGCCTGGACCGGGGAGCTGTTTTTT
TRBJ2-7 | TRBV24-1 | . | . | CATSDSSSVEQYF | TGTGCCACCAGTGACTCCTCCTCTGTCGAGCAGTACTTC
TRBJ2-7 | TRBV20-1 | few | TRBD2 | CSARDRNRRLAGPSEQYF | TGCAGTGCTAGAGATCGGAACCGACGGCTAGCGGGACCCAGCGAGCAGTACTTC
TRBJ2-1 | TRBV7-9 | many | . | CASSFQGSSYNEQFF | TGTGCCAGCAGCTTCCAGGGGTCTTCCTACAATGAGCAGTTCTTC
TRBJ2-7 | TRBV4-3 | many | TRBD2 | CASSQEAASGRPHYEQYF | TGCGCCAGCAGCCAAGAGGCGGCTAGCGGACGCCCACACTACGAGCAGTACTTC
TRBJ2-1 | TRBV20-1 | . | . | CSARDHVTGVYNEQFF | TGCAGTGCTAGAGATCATGTGACTGGTGTCTACAATGAGCAGTTCTTC
TRBJ2-2 | TRBV5-1 | many | . | CASSLEGTGELFF | TGCGCCAGCAGCTTGGAGGGAACCGGGGAGCTGTTTTTT
TRBJ1-2 | TRBV5-6 | few | TRBD1 | CASSLASLGWDREDGYTF | TGTGCCAGCAGCTTGGCCTCTCTTGGTTGGGACAGGGAGGACGGCTACACCTTC
TRBJ2-2 | TRBV4-3 | . | . | CASSPKLGRNTGELFF | TGCGCCAGCAGCCCTAAATTGGGCAGGAACACCGGGGAGCTGTTTTTT
TRBJ2-1 | TRBV7-9 | . | TRBD2 | CASKLGGVDEQFF | TGTGCCAGCAAACTGGGAGGGGTAGATGAGCAGTTCTTC
TRBJ2-3 | TRBV7-3 | . | . | CASSPGGVTDTQYF | TGTGCCAGCAGCCCCGGAGGGGTCACAGATACGCAGTATTTT
TRBJ2-1 | TRBV4-3 | . | . | CASSQDYDNEQFF | TGCGCCAGCAGCCAAGACTATGACAATGAGCAGTTCTTC
TRBJ2-7 | TRBV7-9 | . | TRBD1 | CASSVRDRDYEQYF | TGTGCCAGCAGCGTCCGGGACAGAGATTACGAGCAGTACTTC
TRBJ2-5 | TRBV5-1 | . | . | CASREGSGETQYF | TGCGCCAGCAGAGAGGGGTCAGGGGAGACCCAGTACTTC
TRBJ2-1 | TRBV5-1 | many | TRBD1 | CASSLVGKGQSLF | TGCGCCAGCAGCTTGGTGGGTAAGGGACAGAGTCTCTTC
TRBJ2-5 | TRBV7-9 | few | . | CASSLDLTSWETQYF | TGTGCCAGCAGCTTAGATTTAACCTCTTGGGAGACCCAGTACTTC
TRBJ1-1 | TRBV6-1 | . | TRBD1 | CASILSPGQGDTEAFF | TGTGCCAGCATCCTAAGCCCGGGACAGGGAGACACTGAAGCTTTCTTT
TRBJ2-7 | TRBV5-5 | few | . | CASNTRGSPYEQYF | TGTGCCAGCAACACCAGGGGATCTCCCTACGAGCAGTACTTC
TRBJ2-7 | TRBV20-1 | . | . | CSARDVGVWVEQYF | TGCAGTGCTAGAGATGTGGGGGTCTGGGTGGAGCAGTACTTC
TRBJ2-7 | TRBV12-3/TRBV12-4 | . | TRBD1 | CASSPRGLNYEQYF | TGTGCCAGCAGCCCCAGGGGGCTAAACTACGAGCAGTACTTC
TRBJ2-2 | TRBV7-9 | few | TRBD1 | CASSSTPGQGNTGELFF | TGTGCCAGCAGTTCAACACCGGGACAGGGTAACACCGGGGAGCTGTTTTTT
TRBJ2-3 | TRBV7-6 | few | TRBD2 | CASSRRAGGTDTQYF | TGTGCCAGCAGCCGTCGAGCGGGGGGCACAGATACGCAGTATTTT
TRBJ1-5 | TRBV27 | many | . | CASSVDSSNQPQHF | TGTGCCAGCAGTGTCGACAGTAGCAATCAGCCCCAGCATTTT
TRBJ1-2 | TRBV11-2 | few | . | CASSFGWAGLPLNYGYTF | TGTGCCAGCAGCTTTGGATGGGCAGGGCTTCCCCTCAACTATGGCTACACCTTC
TRBJ2-7 | TRBV3-1 | few | . | CASSQGSHAYEQYF | TGTGCCAGCAGCCAAGGCTCACATGCCTACGAGCAGTACTTC
TRBJ1-2 | TRBV12-3/TRBV12-4 | few | . | CASSLDPGGGVGYTF | TGTGCCAGCAGTTTAGACCCAGGTGGGGGAGTTGGCTACACCTTC
TRBJ1-2 | TRBV10-3 | . | TRBD1 | CAISGTGQGNNYGYTF | TGTGCCATCAGTGGGACAGGACAGGGGAACAACTATGGCTACACCTTC
TRBJ2-1 | TRBV20-1 | few | TRBD2 | CSARSLAGHNEQFF | TGCAGTGCTAGATCCCTAGCGGGACACAATGAGCAGTTCTTC
TRBJ2-1 | TRBV3-1 | . | TRBD2 | CASSQDMVAGGPHNEQFF | TGTGCCAGCAGCCAAGATATGGTAGCGGGGGGGCCCCACAATGAGCAGTTCTTC
TRBJ2-7 | TRBV29-1 | many | . | CSVEVLDTPYEQYF | TGCAGCGTTGAAGTATTGGACACCCCCTACGAGCAGTACTTC
TRBJ2-7 | TRBV11-2 | few | . | CASSLDEQGTRWRGSYEQYF | TGTGCCAGCAGCTTAGACGAGCAGGGGACGAGGTGGAGGGGGTCCTACGAGCAGTACTTC
TRBJ2-1 | TRBV4-2 | many | TRBD1 | CASSQETGGNYNEQFF | TGTGCCAGCAGCCAAGAGACAGGGGGTAACTACAATGAGCAGTTCTTC
TRBJ2-1 | TRBV4-3 | many | . | CASSQDIGLAVRNEQFF | TGCGCCAGCAGCCAAGATATCGGCCTAGCCGTTCGGAATGAGCAGTTCTTC
TRBJ2-2 | TRBV25-1 | many | . | CASSGGSVAANTGELFF | TGTGCCAGCAGTGGAGGCAGTGTAGCGGCCAACACCGGGGAGCTGTTTTTT
TRBJ2-7 | TRBV11-2 | many | . | CASSLDLQGYEQYF | TGTGCCAGCAGCTTAGATCTGCAGGGGTACGAGCAGTACTTC
TRBJ2-1 | TRBV4-3 | . | . | CASSQDRLEQFF | TGCGCCAGCAGCCAAGATAGATTGGAGCAGTTCTTC
TRBJ2-7 | TRBV27 | few | . | CASSLNPLIWGSYEQYF | TGTGCCAGCAGTTTAAACCCCCTCATTTGGGGCTCCTACGAGCAGTACTTC
TRBJ2-7 | TRBV20-1 | . | TRBD1 | CSARRTGVYEQYF | TGCAGTGCTAGACGGACAGGGGTCTACGAGCAGTACTTC
TRBJ1-2 | TRBV20-1 | few | . | CSATERVLDGYTF | TGCAGTGCTACCGAACGGGTTCTGGATGGCTACACCTTC
TRBJ2-6 | TRBV6-2/TRBV6-3 | many | TRBD1 | CASTGTGLSGANVLTF | TGTGCCAGCACCGGGACAGGGCTCTCTGGGGCCAACGTCCTGACTTTC
TRBJ2-1 | TRBV4-1 | . | TRBD2 | CASSPTDVAGGSYNEQFF | TGCGCCAGCAGCCCCACCGATGTAGCGGGAGGGTCCTACAATGAGCAGTTCTTC